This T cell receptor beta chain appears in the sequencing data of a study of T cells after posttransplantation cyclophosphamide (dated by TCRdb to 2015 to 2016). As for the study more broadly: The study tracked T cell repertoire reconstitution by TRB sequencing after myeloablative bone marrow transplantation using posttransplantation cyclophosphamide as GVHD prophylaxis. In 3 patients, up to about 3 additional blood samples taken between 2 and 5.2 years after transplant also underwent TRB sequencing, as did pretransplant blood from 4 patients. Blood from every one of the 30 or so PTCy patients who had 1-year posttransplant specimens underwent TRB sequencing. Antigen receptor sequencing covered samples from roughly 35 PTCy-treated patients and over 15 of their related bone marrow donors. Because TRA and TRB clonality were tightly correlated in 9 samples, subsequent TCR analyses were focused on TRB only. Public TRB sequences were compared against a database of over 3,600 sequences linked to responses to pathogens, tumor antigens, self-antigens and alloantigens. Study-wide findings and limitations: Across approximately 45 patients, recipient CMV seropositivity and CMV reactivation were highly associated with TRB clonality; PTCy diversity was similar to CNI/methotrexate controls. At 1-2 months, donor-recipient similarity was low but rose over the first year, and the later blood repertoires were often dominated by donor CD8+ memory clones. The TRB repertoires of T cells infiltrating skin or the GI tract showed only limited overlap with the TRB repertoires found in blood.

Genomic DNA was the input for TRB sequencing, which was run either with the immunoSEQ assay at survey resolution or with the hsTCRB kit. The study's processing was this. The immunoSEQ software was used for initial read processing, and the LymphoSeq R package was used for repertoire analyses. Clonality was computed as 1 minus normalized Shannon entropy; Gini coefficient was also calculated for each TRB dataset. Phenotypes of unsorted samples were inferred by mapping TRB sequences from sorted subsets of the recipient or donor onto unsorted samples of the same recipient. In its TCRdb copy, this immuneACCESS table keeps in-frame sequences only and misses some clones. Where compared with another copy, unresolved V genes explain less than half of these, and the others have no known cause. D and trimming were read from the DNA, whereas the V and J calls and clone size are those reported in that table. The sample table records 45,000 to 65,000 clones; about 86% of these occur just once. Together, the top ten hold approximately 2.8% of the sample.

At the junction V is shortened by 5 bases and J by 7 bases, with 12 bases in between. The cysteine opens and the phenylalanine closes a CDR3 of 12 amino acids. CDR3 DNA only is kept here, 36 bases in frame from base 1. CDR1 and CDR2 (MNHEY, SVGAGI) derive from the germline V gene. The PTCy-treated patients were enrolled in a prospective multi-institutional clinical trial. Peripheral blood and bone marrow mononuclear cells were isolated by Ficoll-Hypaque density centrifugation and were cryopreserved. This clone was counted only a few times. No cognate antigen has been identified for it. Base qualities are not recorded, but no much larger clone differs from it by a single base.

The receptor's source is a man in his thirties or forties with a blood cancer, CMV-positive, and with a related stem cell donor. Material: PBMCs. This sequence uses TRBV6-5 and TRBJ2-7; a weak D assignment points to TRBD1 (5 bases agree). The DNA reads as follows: TGTGCCAGCAGTCAATCAGGGTGGGAGCAGTACTTC. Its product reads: CASSQSGWEQYF.